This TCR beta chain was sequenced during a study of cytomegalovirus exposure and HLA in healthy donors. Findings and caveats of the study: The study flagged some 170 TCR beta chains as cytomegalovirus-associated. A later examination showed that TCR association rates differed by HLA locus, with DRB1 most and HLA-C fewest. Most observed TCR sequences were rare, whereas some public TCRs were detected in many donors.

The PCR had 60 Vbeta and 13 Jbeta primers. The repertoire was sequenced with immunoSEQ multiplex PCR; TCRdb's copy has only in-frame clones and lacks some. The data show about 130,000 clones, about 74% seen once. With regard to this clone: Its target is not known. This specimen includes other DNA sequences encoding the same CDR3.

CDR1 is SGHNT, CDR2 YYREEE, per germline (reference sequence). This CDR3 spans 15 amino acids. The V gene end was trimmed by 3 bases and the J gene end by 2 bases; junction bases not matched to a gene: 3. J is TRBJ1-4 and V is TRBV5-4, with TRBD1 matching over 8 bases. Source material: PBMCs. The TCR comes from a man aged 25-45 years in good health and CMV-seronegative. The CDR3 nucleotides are TGTGCCAGCAGCTCAGGGGGCGCGACTAATGAAAAACTGTTTTTT. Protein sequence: CASSSGGATNEKLFF.